The present T cell receptor beta chain was sequenced within a study of T cell repertoires in cytomegalovirus infection. About the research overall: The study used recently identified HLA-C-restricted and well-studied HLA-B-restricted CMV epitopes.

Findings of the study overall: There were HLA-C-restricted CMV-specific TCR beta clonotypes dominating the ex vivo response. Pooled public TCR beta family frequency picked out CMV carriers with the relevant HLA.

J was trimmed by 6 bases and V by 2 bases; bases with no gene match: 5. Germline V gene sequence: CDR1 MNHEY, CDR2 SVGAGI. This CDR3 contains 14 residues. TCRdb itself ran the reads through MiXCR, one entry per CDR3 protein. The data show approximately 1,000,000 distinct CDR3 sequences, around 32% seen once. As regards this clonotype: What it recognizes is unknown.

Sequenced here: cultured CD8+ T cells from PBMCs, sampled from culture after CMV antigen stimulation. This rearrangement joins TRBV6-5 to TRBJ2-3, with 7 bases that match TRBD1. This receptor was identified in a human donor in good health (CMV status not recorded). Some clones in this sample may be carry-over from other donors' samples. CDR3 DNA: TGTGCCAGCAGTTACCTAGGGGGCGTGGATACGCAGTATTTT. It codes for CASSYLGGVDTQYF.